A single sample gave rise to the 7 T cell receptor beta chains below, sequenced in a study of blood T cells in healthy people across ages. A second PCR of roughly 7 to 11 cycles used a sample-barcoded 5' primer and a J-beta primer mix. TCRdb used MiXCR to reprocess the 5' RACE reads, holding one entry per CDR3 protein. Among some 800,000 distinct CDR3 sequences listed, roughly 25% were seen once. The data also belong to a second study, concerning T cells of mothers and their children.

The sample taken for sequencing was blood. All receptors derive from a boy aged 5-17 years in good health.

The chain has TRBV7-2 and TRBJ2-5, with 8 nucleotides matching TRBD2. The V gene end was trimmed by 5 bases and the J gene end by 1 base; junction bases not matched to a gene: 12. CDR1 and CDR2 from the germline V gene are SGHTA and FQGNSA. CDR3 length: 17 amino acids. The CDR3 reads CASSPRSSGLFQETQYF. The CDR3 DNA follows: TGTGCCAGCAGCCCGCGGTCTAGCGGGTTATTCCAAGAGACCCAGTACTTC.

Remarks on this clonotype: The junction departs from germline at one end; a sequencing error may be responsible. The V call is TRBV6-5, the J call TRBJ2-1, with D possibly matching TRBD1 (5 bases). CDR3 length: 14 amino acids. CDR1 MNHEY and CDR2 SVGAGI come from the germline V gene. The CDR3 bases are TGTGCCAGCAGTTACTCGGGCGGTGACAGTGAGCAGTCCTTC. As protein: CASSYSGGDSEQSF.

This clonotype was detected a few times. This rearrangement joins TRBV10-3 to TRBJ2-7; perhaps TRBD1 as D (5 bases). In germline, CDR1 is ENHRY, CDR2 SYGVKD. CDR3 length: 16 residues. V lost 6 bases and J 0 bases, leaving 18 bases between the germline ends. The CDR3 here is CAISEARQLSSYEQYF. For the CDR3, the DNA is TGTGCCATCAGCGAAGCTAGACAGCTTAGCTCCTACGAGCAGTACTTC.

The chain joins TRBV20-1 to TRBJ2-1, with D uncertain. Germline CDR1 DFQATT, CDR2 SNEGSKA (reference sequence). The CDR3 has 14 amino acids. CDR3 nucleotides: TGCAGCGCATCACCGAGCCTCAGCTACAATGAGCAGTTCTTC. Residues: CSASPSLSYNEQFF.

This chain joins TRBV4-3 and TRBJ2-5; 9 bases fit TRBD2. Germline loops: CDR1 LGHNA, CDR2 YSLEER. The length of the CDR3 is 16 residues. The V segment lost 1 base and the J segment 3 bases; nucleotides outside the gene matches: 6. DNA for the CDR3: TGCGCCAGCAGCCAAGGTTATAGACTAGCGGAAGAGACCCAGTACTTC. Translating it yields CASSQGYRLAEETQYF.

This rearrangement joins TRBV5-1 to TRBJ2-3; D is perhaps TRBD1 (6 bases). V lost 4 bases and J 2 bases, leaving 8 bases between the germline ends. The germline CDR1 and CDR2 sequences are SGHRS and YFSETQ. The CDR3 consists of 13 residues. CDR3 nucleotides: TGCGCCAGCAGCCGGACAGCCACAGATACGCAGTATTTT. Protein: CASSRTATDTQYF.

This clonotype was seen a handful of times. The junction differs from germline at one of its ends, possibly a read error. The chain carries TRBV4-3 and TRBJ2-1, with TRBD2 matching 14 bases. In germline, CDR1 is LGHNA, CDR2 YSLEER. CDR3 length: 17 residues. In nucleotides, the CDR3 is TGCGCCAGCAGCCAAGATGAGGGACTAGCGGGAGACAAGGAGCAGTTCTTC. Amino acids: CASSQDEGLAGDKEQFF.